This record concerns one TCR beta chain sequence. This clone's antigen is unknown. No base quality information exists; no much larger clone differs at one position. The data stem from a study of control samples from healthy donors and cancer patients (TCRdb year 2020). V is shortened by 6 bases, J by 6 bases, and the region joining them spans 17 bases. CDR3 length: 14 amino acids, cysteine to phenylalanine. Solely the CDR3 DNA is kept, with 42 bases framed from the first base. CDR1 MNHNY and CDR2 SVGAGI are derived from the germline V gene (reference sequence). The library came from the immunoSEQ multiplex PCR assay. Imported from immuneACCESS, the table was reduced by TCRdb to in-frame sequences with V and J called. These copies leave out some clones; in studies compared against another copy, an unresolved V gene accounts for under half, and the cause of the remainder is not known. In this sample the table shows some 30,000 clones, around nine tenths of which occur a single time. The biggest ten clones account for 3% to 5% of the sample.

Sequenced material: formalin-fixed, paraffin-embedded tissue. The sequence derives from a female donor with melanoma. The chain is encoded by TRBV6-6 joined to TRBJ1-1; D gene: possibly TRBD1, on 5 matching bases. The nucleotide sequence reads TGTGCCAGCAGGGAGGGGTCACCCGTCTCTGAAGCTTTCTTT. Translated, it reads CASREGSPVSEAFF.